This TCR beta chain was recovered during a study of cytomegalovirus exposure and HLA in healthy donors. Findings of the study overall: In a later analysis, CMV-associated beta chains were mostly HLA-associated, it appeared. In an earlier analysis, about 90% or about 30%: the productive usage of most TCR beta V segments.

Amplification used 60 Vbeta primers and 13 Jbeta primers. Assay used: immunoSEQ multiplex PCR; TCRdb lists only in-frame clones, some missing. The table lists 120,000 to 150,000 clones, about 75% of them singletons. As for the donors, each was a healthy bone marrow donor. This clone was found a few times. Its antigen remains unknown. The specimen was PBMCs. The TCR was taken from a woman in her twenties or thirties in good health and CMV-seronegative.

The CDR3 loop reads CASSDGGVTDTQYF. DNA for the CDR3: TGTGCCAGCAGTGATGGAGGGGTCACAGATACGCAGTATTTT. The J gene is TRBJ2-3, the V gene TRBV6-5; D may be TRBD2 (6 bases). Germline V gene lookup returns CDR1 MNHEY and CDR2 SVGAGI. V was trimmed by 5 bases and J by 2 bases, leaving 11 bases between them. The CDR3 is made up of 14 amino acids.